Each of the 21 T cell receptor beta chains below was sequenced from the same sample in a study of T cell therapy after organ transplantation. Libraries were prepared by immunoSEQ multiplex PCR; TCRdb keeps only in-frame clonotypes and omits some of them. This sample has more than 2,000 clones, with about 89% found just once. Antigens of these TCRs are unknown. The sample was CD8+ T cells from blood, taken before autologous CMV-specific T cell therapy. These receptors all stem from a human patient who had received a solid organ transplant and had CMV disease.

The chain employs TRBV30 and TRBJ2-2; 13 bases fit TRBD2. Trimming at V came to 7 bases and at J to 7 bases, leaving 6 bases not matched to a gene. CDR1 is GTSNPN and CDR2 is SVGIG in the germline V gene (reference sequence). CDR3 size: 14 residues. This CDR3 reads CALTSGGQDGELFF. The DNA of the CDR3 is TGTGCCTTGACTAGCGGGGGGCAGGACGGGGAGCTGTTTTTT.

CDR3 sequence reads: CASSGLGGNDEQFF. CDR3 DNA: TGTGCCAGCAGCGGACTGGGTGGTAACGATGAGCAGTTCTTC. The rearrangement links TRBV9 to TRBJ2-1; the D is unclear. V was pared by 3 bases and J by 8 bases, with 15 bases between. From germline, CDR1 is SGDLS and CDR2 YYNGEE. CDR3 length: 14 amino acids. Looking up the rest from reference TRBV9 and TRBJ2-1 gives the full variable domain: DSGVTQTPKHLITATGQRVTLRCSPRSGDLSVYWYQQSLDQGLQFLIQYYNGEERAKGNILERFSAQQFPDLHSELNLSSLELGDSALYFCASSGLGGNDEQFFGPGTRLTVL.

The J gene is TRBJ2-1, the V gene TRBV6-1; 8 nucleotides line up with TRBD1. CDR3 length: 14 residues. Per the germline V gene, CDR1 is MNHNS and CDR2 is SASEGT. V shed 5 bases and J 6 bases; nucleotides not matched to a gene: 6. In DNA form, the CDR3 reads TGTGCCAGCAGTCTGGGACAGGTCCTCAATGAGCAGTTCTTC. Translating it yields CASSLGQVLNEQFF.

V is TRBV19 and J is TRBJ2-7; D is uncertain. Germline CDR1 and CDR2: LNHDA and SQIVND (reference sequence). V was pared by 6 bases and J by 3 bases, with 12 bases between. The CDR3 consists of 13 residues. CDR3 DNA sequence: TGTGCCAGTAGCTACAGCGTCCTCTACGAGCAGTACTTC. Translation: CASSYSVLYEQYF.

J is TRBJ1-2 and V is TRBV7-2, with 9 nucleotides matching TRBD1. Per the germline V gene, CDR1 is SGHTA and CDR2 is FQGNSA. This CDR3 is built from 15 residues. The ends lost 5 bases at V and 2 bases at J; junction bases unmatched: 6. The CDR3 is CASSPGQGLNYGYTF. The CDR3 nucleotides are TGTGCCAGCAGCCCGGGACAGGGACTAAACTATGGCTACACCTTC.

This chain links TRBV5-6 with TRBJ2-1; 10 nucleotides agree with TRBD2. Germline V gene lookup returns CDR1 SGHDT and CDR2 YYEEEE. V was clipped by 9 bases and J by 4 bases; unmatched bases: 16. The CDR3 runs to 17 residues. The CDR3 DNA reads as TGTGCCACTTCTGGGACAGACGGGACTAGCGTGTACAATGAGCAGTTCTTC. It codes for CATSGTDGTSVYNEQFF.

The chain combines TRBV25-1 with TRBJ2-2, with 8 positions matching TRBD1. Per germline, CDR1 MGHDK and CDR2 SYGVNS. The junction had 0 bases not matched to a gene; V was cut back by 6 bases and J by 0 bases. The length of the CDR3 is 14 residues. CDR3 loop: CASRTGANTGELFF. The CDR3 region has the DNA TGTGCCAGCAGGACAGGGGCGAACACCGGGGAGCTGTTTTTT.

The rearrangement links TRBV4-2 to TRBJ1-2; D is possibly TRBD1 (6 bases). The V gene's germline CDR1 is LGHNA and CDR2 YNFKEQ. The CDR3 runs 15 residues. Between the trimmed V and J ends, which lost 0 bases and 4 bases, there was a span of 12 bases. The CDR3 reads CASSQESGGAYGYTF. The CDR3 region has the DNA TGTGCCAGCAGCCAAGAAAGCGGGGGCGCCTATGGCTACACCTTC.

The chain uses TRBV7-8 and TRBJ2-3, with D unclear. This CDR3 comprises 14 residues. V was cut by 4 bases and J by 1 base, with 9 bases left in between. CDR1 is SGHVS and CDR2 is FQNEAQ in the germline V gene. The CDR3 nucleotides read TGTGCCAGCAGCTCAGCGAAAGGCACAGATACGCAGTATTTT. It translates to CASSSAKGTDTQYF.

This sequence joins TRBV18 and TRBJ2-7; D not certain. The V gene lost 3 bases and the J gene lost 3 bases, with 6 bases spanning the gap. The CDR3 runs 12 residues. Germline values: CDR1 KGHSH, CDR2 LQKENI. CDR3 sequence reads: CASSPSDYEQYF. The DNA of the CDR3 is TGTGCCAGCTCACCTTCCGACTACGAGCAGTACTTC.

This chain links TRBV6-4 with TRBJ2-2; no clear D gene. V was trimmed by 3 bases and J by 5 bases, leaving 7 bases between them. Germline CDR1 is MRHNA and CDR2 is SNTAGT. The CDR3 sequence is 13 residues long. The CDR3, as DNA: TGTGCCAGCAGTGAGGCCTCAACCGGGGAGCTGTTTTTT. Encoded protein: CASSEASTGELFF.

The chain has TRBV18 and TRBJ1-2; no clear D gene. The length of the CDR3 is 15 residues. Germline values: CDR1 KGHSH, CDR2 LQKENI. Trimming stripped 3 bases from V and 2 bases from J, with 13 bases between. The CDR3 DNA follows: TGTGCCAGCTCACCGGAGAAGGGAGGGAACTATGGCTACACCTTC. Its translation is CASSPEKGGNYGYTF.

Written as DNA, the CDR3 is TGTGCCAGCAGAATCACCCCCGGTACAGGGACGGAGGCTTTCTTT. This codes for CASRITPGTGTEAFF. J is TRBJ1-1 and V is TRBV28; possible D gene TRBD1, 6 bases. This CDR3 is 15 amino acids long. CDR1 MDHEN and CDR2 SYDVKM come from the germline V gene. Trimming removed 6 bases at V and 11 bases at J, with 25 bases between.

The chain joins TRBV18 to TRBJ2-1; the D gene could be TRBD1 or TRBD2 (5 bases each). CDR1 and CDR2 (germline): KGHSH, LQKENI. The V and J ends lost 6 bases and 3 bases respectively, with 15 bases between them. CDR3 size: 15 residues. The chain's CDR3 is CASSLRDDHYNEQFF. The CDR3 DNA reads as TGTGCCAGCTCCCTCCGGGACGACCACTACAATGAGCAGTTCTTC.

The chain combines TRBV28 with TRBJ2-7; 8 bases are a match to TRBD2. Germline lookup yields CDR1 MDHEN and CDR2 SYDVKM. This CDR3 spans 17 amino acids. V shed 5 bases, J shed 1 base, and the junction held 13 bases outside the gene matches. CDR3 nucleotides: TGTGCCAGCAGTGGATCACCGGGACTAGTCCCTTCCTACGAGCAGTACTTC. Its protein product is CASSGSPGLVPSYEQYF.

The CDR3 region has the DNA TGTGCCAGTAGTATTGTGCAGGGAATCAATCAGCCCCAGCATTTT. Its translation: CASSIVQGINQPQHF. The chain joins TRBV19 to TRBJ1-5; D is possibly TRBD1 (5 bases). The V gene's germline CDR1 is LNHDA and CDR2 SQIVND (reference sequence). This CDR3 comprises 15 residues. The V end was cut by 3 bases, the J end by 3 bases, with 12 bases between.

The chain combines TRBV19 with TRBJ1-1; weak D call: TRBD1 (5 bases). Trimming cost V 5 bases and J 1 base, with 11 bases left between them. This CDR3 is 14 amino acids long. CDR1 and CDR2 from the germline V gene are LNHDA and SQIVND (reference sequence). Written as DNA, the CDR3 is TGTGCCAGTAGTCCAGGGACGCGGAACACTGAAGCTTTCTTT. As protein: CASSPGTRNTEAFF.

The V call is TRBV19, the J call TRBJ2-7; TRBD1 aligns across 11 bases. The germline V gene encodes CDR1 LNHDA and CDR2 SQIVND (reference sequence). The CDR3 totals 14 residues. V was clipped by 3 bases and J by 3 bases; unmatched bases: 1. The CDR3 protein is CASSMGTGGYEQYF. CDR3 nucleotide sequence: TGTGCCAGTAGTATGGGGACAGGGGGCTACGAGCAGTACTTC.

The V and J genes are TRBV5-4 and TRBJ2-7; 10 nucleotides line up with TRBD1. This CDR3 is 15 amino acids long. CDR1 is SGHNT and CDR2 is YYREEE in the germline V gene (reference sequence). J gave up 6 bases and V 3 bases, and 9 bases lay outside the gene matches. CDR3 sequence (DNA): TGTGCCAGCAGCTGGTCCGGGACAGGGGTAGCCGAGCAGTACTTC. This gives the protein CASSWSGTGVAEQYF.

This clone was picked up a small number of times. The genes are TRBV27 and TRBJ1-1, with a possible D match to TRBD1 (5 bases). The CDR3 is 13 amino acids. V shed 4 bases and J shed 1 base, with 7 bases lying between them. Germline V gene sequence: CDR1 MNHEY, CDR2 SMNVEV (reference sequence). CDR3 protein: CASSYGANTEAFF. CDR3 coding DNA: TGTGCCAGCAGTTATGGGGCGAACACTGAAGCTTTCTTT.

CDR3 sequence: CASRSGTSIYNEQFF. CDR3 nucleotides: TGTGCCAGCAGATCCGGGACTAGCATCTACAATGAGCAGTTCTTC. The V gene is TRBV2, the J gene TRBJ2-1; 9 positions agree with TRBD2. V dropped 6 bases and J dropped 3; count of bases not matched to a gene: 6. CDR1 is SNHLY and CDR2 is FYNNEI in the germline V gene. The CDR3 length is 15 residues.